The rows below give T cell receptor beta chains drawn from one sample of a study of blood T cell repertoires in COVID-19. The data were produced by immunoSEQ multiplex PCR, yet TCRdb's version contains in-frame clones alone and is incomplete. The data contain more than 150,000 clones, 78% of them singletons. The sample taken for sequencing was peripheral blood. The receptors were gathered from a woman of 80 years or more with acute or convalescent COVID-19. Both conserved end residues are part of each CDR3.

v_gene	j_gene	CDR3aa
TRBV6-5	TRBJ1-1	CASSQQGGQGPEAFF
TRBV6-1	TRBJ2-1	CASSGGTSGRGNEQFF
TRBV5-1	TRBJ1-6	CASSWGGVSPLHF
TRBV7-9	TRBJ1-4	CASSLAEGAREKLFF
TRBV19	TRBJ1-3	CASRNQRENTIYF
TRBV6-1	TRBJ2-5	CASSEQAAGEETQYF
TRBV5-1	TRBJ1-1	CASSGQGFTEAFF
TRBV23-1	TRBJ1-3	CASSHGGGPGNTIYF
TRBV28	TRBJ2-1	CASRLSRGNEQFF
TRBV2	TRBJ2-7	CASKRLTSGRAGEQYF
TRBV5-1	TRBJ1-1	CASSLAGFRNTEAFF
TRBV19	TRBJ2-7	CASAEVGTGLYEQYF
TRBV6-1	TRBJ1-2	CASSEAGGGPRRNYGYTF
TRBV5-1	TRBJ2-1	CASSLALAAYNEQFF
TRBV2	TRBJ1-1	CASSAGRRQKNTEAFF
TRBV7-8	TRBJ1-3	CASSHPRGSGNTIYF
TRBV6-5	TRBJ1-1	CATGGRAFHTEAFF
TRBV2	TRBJ1-5	CASSWTVNQPQHF
TRBV21-1	TRBJ1-3	CASYRTVGNTIYF
TRBV3-1/TRBV3-2	TRBJ2-5	CASSQVGGGQETQYF
TRBV28	TRBJ1-5	CASGTGLYQPQHF
TRBV6-5	TRBJ1-1	CASRPDTNTEAFF
TRBV18	TRBJ1-2	CASSPTVEGYTF
TRBV5-6	TRBJ2-3	CASSLGRADTQYF
TRBV18	TRBJ1-3	CASSPGQGSGNTIYF
TRBV9	TRBJ2-5	CASSVAGIPGDQETQYF
TRBV5-5	TRBJ2-1	CASSLLGGRNNEQFF
TRBV5-1	TRBJ1-1	CASSWTQGASAEAFF
TRBV5-6	TRBJ2-7	CASSLDYRPSYEQYF
TRBV19	TRBJ1-3	CASSAGAAGNTIYF
TRBV7-2	TRBJ1-2	CASSLQEYYPHGYTF
TRBV18	TRBJ1-5	CASSPGQGPGGNQPQHF
TRBV19	TRBJ2-7	CASGLAGGLYEQYF
TRBV24-1	TRBJ2-3	CATSDTGRGGTDTQYF
TRBV6-2/TRBV6-3	TRBJ2-5	CASSYSLGRGETQYF
TRBV18	TRBJ1-3	CASSPSTSLSGNTIYF
TRBV18	TRBJ2-3	CASSPGLVPDTQYF
TRBV23-1	TRBJ1-1	CASSQPSMNTEAFF
TRBV5-6	TRBJ1-2	CASSLGLGYTF
TRBV28	TRBJ1-5	CASSSAGRGLVQPQHF
TRBV6-1	TRBJ1-1	CASSEVYGGGTEAFF
TRBV30	TRBJ2-3	CAWGTTDTQYF
TRBV6-5	TRBJ2-7	CASSYGHSYEQYF
TRBV20-1	TRBJ1-6	CSASPGGVHF
TRBV6-5	TRBJ1-5	CASSYATGGNQPQHF
TRBV5-1	TRBJ1-1	CASSLQTGDAFF
TRBV7-6	TRBJ2-5	CASSSGQGGETQYF
TRBV9	TRBJ1-1	CASSPPQTEEAFF